Listed here are 14 T cell receptor beta chains from one sample, sequenced in a study of T cell changes during pregnancy in multiple sclerosis. The table came from immunoSEQ multiplex PCR; TCRdb's copy has only in-frame clones and leaves some out. The data contain about 49,000 clones, approximately 92% of them singletons. Sequenced here: peripheral blood, sampled after pregnancy. The origin of the receptors is a female donor with multiple sclerosis, enrolled in a pregnancy study.

The V call is TRBV19, the J call TRBJ1-2; TRBD1 matches 9 bases. The CDR3 is made up of 15 amino acids. V lost 7 bases, J lost 5 bases, and 11 bases stayed unmatched. The germline V gene has CDR1 LNHDA and CDR2 SQIVND (reference sequence). In DNA, the CDR3 is TGTGCCAGTATCCGGACAGGGGAGTTCTATTATGGCTACACCTTC. Translated, it gives CASIRTGEFYYGYTF.

The rearrangement uses TRBV10-3 and TRBJ2-1; 14 bases are shared with TRBD2. Germline V gene data show CDR1 as ENHRY and CDR2 as SYGVKD. The CDR3 loop spans 19 amino acids. V trimming: 0 bases; J trimming: 6 bases; junction bases outside the gene matches: 10. The CDR3 loop reads CAISESMEGLAGALNEQFF. For the CDR3, the DNA is TGTGCCATCAGTGAGTCGATGGAGGGACTAGCGGGGGCCCTCAATGAGCAGTTCTTC.

The V and J genes are TRBV7-3 and TRBJ2-7; perhaps TRBD1 as D (6 bases). There are 17 residues in the CDR3. Per the germline V gene, CDR1 is SGHTA and CDR2 is FQGTGA. V lost 5 bases to trimming and J lost 0 bases, with 20 bases between them. The CDR3 DNA reads TGTGCCAGCAGCCCTCACAGGGATCGGCCGCCCTCCTACGAGCAGTACTTC. It codes for CASSPHRDRPPSYEQYF.

V gene TRBV9 combines with J gene TRBJ1-5; D is possibly TRBD1 (5 bases). Germline lookup yields CDR1 SGDLS and CDR2 YYNGEE. The V gene lost 4 bases and the J gene lost 5 bases, with 19 bases spanning the gap. The CDR3 is 16 amino acids. The CDR3 sequence is CASSRTELGRDQPQHF. DNA of the CDR3: TGTGCCAGCAGCCGCACAGAATTGGGGCGCGATCAGCCCCAGCATTTT.

CDR3 protein: CASSSRRTGQETQYF. The CDR3 DNA follows: TGTGCCAGCAGCTCGCGTCGGACGGGACAAGAGACCCAGTACTTC. This chain uses TRBV7-2 with TRBJ2-5; the D gene is possibly TRBD2 (5 bases). V lost 4 bases to trimming and J lost 2 bases, with 14 bases between them. The CDR3 contains 15 residues. The germline V gene has CDR1 SGHTA and CDR2 FQGNSA.

The chain joins TRBV18 to TRBJ2-1, with D uncertain. Trimming took 3 bases from V and 5 from J, leaving 11 bases between them. Germline assignment: CDR1 KGHSH and CDR2 LQKENI. The CDR3 sequence is 14 residues long. The CDR3 protein is CASSPLGSDNEQFF. CDR3 DNA sequence: TGTGCCAGCTCACCCCTCGGGTCAGACAATGAGCAGTTCTTC. The complete variable domain, with remaining parts taken from reference TRBV18 and TRBJ2-1, reads NAGVMQNPRHLVRRRGQEARLRCSPMKGHSHVYWYRQLPEEGLKFMVYLQKENIIDESGMPKERFSAEFPKEGPSILRIQQVVRGDSAAYFCASSPLGSDNEQFFGPGTRLTVL.

As DNA, the CDR3 is TGTGCCAGCAGCTTAGGGACAGGGGGCGATAACTATGGCTACACCTTC. It encodes CASSLGTGGDNYGYTF. This sequence joins TRBV7-2 and TRBJ1-2; TRBD1 agrees at 11 bases. Germline V gene lookup returns CDR1 SGHTA and CDR2 FQGNSA. This CDR3 has 16 amino acids. The V gene end was trimmed by 1 base and the J gene end by 1 base; junction bases not matched to a gene: 2.

The V and J genes are TRBV6-4 and TRBJ1-3; maybe TRBD1 (6 bases). V was clipped by 8 bases and J by 2 bases, with 13 bases between them. The CDR3 has 14 residues. Germline CDR1 is MRHNA and CDR2 is SNTAGT. The DNA of the CDR3 is TGTGCCAGCGGCCACGCAGGGGCTGGAAACACCATATATTTT. Translated, it gives CASGHAGAGNTIYF.

This clone was detected only once. This chain links TRBV10-3 with TRBJ2-5, with TRBD1 matching over 8 bases. The CDR3 is 15 residues long. The trim removed 4 bases at V and 1 base at J, leaving 5 bases unmatched. The germline gives CDR1 ENHRY, CDR2 SYGVKD. CDR3 region: CAISGLQGAQETQYF. In DNA form, the CDR3 reads TGTGCCATCAGTGGCTTGCAGGGGGCCCAAGAGACCCAGTACTTC.

The CDR3 sequence is CASSQGDRGPTNEKLFF. CDR3 bases: TGCGCCAGCAGCCAAGGGGACAGGGGGCCAACTAATGAAAAACTGTTTTTT. The chain recombines TRBV4-3 with TRBJ1-4; 12 bases align to TRBD1. CDR1 is LGHNA, CDR2 YSLEER, per germline. The CDR3 spans 17 residues. Trimming cost V 1 base and J 0 bases; bases outside gene matches: 0.

J is TRBJ1-2 and V is TRBV21-1; the table's D call of TRBD1 was not tested on the DNA. TRBV21-1 is a pseudogene. This CDR3 contains 12 residues. The CDR3 DNA reads as TGTGCCAGCAGCTTTCGGACAGATGGCTACACCTTC. This gives the protein CASSFRTDGYTF.

J is TRBJ1-1 and V is TRBV5-5; 7 bases match TRBD1. The CDR3 totals 13 residues. CDR1 and CDR2 from the germline V gene are SGHKS and YYEKEE (reference sequence). Trimming took 6 bases from V and 1 from J; bases not matched to a gene: 3. CDR3 in amino acids: CASTPGGNTEAFF. The CDR3 DNA is TGTGCCAGCACCCCAGGGGGGAACACTGAAGCTTTCTTT.

The chain has TRBV6-1 and TRBJ2-2; possible D gene TRBD2, 6 bases. From germline, CDR1 is MNHNS and CDR2 SASEGT. This CDR3 has 15 residues. The V and J ends lost 7 bases and 4 bases respectively, with 16 bases between them. CDR3 coding DNA: TGTGCCAGCACCCTGGGGGAGGCGGTCACCGGGGAGCTGTTTTTT. Translation: CASTLGEAVTGELFF.

The chain uses TRBV7-2 and TRBJ2-5; D may be TRBD2 (5 bases). The germline gives CDR1 SGHTA, CDR2 FQGNSA. Trimming stripped 7 bases from V and 9 bases from J, with 18 bases between. The CDR3 is made up of 13 amino acids. The CDR3 spells CASNRGSGEAQYF. Written as DNA, the CDR3 is TGTGCCAGCAACCGCGGGTCCGGCGAGGCCCAGTACTTC.